A single sample gave rise to the 15 T cell receptor beta chains below, sequenced in a study of cytomegalovirus exposure and HLA in healthy donors. With 60 Vbeta and 13 Jbeta primers, the PCR was carried out. Profiled with immunoSEQ multiplex PCR; TCRdb holds only in-frame clones, not every one. The sample has 160,000 or so clones; roughly 77% are singletons. The specimen sequenced was PBMCs. The source is a young man in good health and CMV-seropositive.

The V and J genes are TRBV19 and TRBJ1-5, with D perhaps matching TRBD1 (6 bases). The CDR3 is made up of 15 amino acids. Germline CDR1 is LNHDA and CDR2 is SQIVND (reference sequence). V lost 3 bases and J lost 2, with 11 bases in between. The CDR3 spells CASSIATGGNQPQHF. CDR3 nucleotides: TGTGCCAGTAGTATCGCGACAGGTGGCAATCAGCCCCAGCATTTT.

The rearrangement uses TRBV6-1 and TRBJ2-7, with D tentatively TRBD1 (6 bases). The germline V gene has CDR1 MNHNS and CDR2 SASEGT. V lost 5 bases and J lost 1, with 15 bases in between. The CDR3 is 15 residues long. DNA of the CDR3: TGTGCCAGCAGTTCCCGGGACAAAGGATCCTACGAGCAGTACTTC. Its translation is CASSSRDKGSYEQYF.

This clone has just a few counts. The chain recombines TRBV6-5 with TRBJ2-1; 8 bases line up with TRBD2. The CDR3 covers 14 residues. Germline loops: CDR1 MNHEY, CDR2 SVGAGI. With 6 bases clipped from V and 8 bases from J, the junction kept 9 bases outside the gene matches. The CDR3 loop reads CASSQMGTSDEQFF. The CDR3 DNA sequence: TGTGCCAGCAGCCAAATGGGGACTAGTGATGAGCAGTTCTTC.

The chain is built from TRBV7-9 and TRBJ2-7, with D perhaps matching TRBD2 (5 bases). V was shortened by 2 bases and J by 2 bases, with 7 bases between the two germline ends. This CDR3 has 13 residues. CDR1 is SEHNR, CDR2 FQNEAQ, per germline (reference sequence). DNA for the CDR3: TGTGCCAGCAGCTTACCGGGGACCTACGAGCAGTACTTC. Translating it yields CASSLPGTYEQYF.

The V call is TRBV4-3, the J call TRBJ1-2; TRBD1 might be the D (5 bases). Germline V CDR1 and CDR2: LGHNA, YSLEER. V lost 4 bases, J lost 0 bases, and 12 bases lay in between. This CDR3 has 15 amino acids. CDR3 in DNA: TGCGCCAGCAGCCTCGCGACAGCCGCTAACTATGGCTACACCTTC. Its protein product is CASSLATAANYGYTF.

This clone was seen only once. The chain links TRBV15 to TRBJ2-7; possible D gene TRBD2, 5 bases. V was trimmed by 0 bases and J by 4 bases, leaving 16 bases between them. CDR1 and CDR2 from the germline V gene are LNHNV and YYDKDF (reference sequence). CDR3 length equals 16 residues. CDR3 bases: TGTGCCACCAGCAGAGATCAGGCGGGCACGACTTACGAGCAGTACTTC. Amino acid sequence: CATSRDQAGTTYEQYF.

As DNA, the CDR3 is TGTGCCAGTAGGGGAGATCCCAACTATGGCTACACCTTC. It is translated as CASRGDPNYGYTF. The chain is built from TRBV19 and TRBJ1-2; D is unclear. Looked up from germline, CDR1 is LNHDA and CDR2 is SQIVND (reference sequence). Trimming took 6 bases from V and 2 from J, leaving 10 bases between them. The CDR3 loop spans 13 amino acids.

This clone has only one observation. The chain joins TRBV11-2 to TRBJ2-4, with a tentative D call TRBD1 (6 bases). The CDR3 is 15 amino acids. The germline V and J ends were trimmed by 6 bases and 6 bases, with 18 bases remaining between them. Germline V gene data show CDR1 as SGHAT and CDR2 as FQNNGV. CDR3 loop: CASSRNREEGNIQYF. CDR3 nucleotide sequence: TGTGCCAGCAGTCGAAACAGGGAAGAGGGAAACATTCAGTACTTC.

J is TRBJ2-7 and V is TRBV29-1, with D perhaps TRBD2 (5 bases). This CDR3 is 12 amino acids long. V dropped 7 bases and J dropped 1 base, with 11 bases sitting between them. Per the germline V gene, CDR1 is SQVTM and CDR2 is ANQGSEA. CDR3 DNA: TGCAGCGCCCTCGGGGATTCCTACGAGCAGTACTTC. This encodes CSALGDSYEQYF.

The chain joins TRBV19 to TRBJ2-7; 7 nucleotides align to TRBD1. The ends lost 10 bases at V and 4 bases at J; junction bases unmatched: 10. There are 13 residues in the CDR3. Germline CDR1 reads LNHDA; CDR2 reads SQIVND (reference sequence). The CDR3 nucleotides read TGTGCCACCCAGGACAGGCCAAAGTACGAGCAGTACTTC. It codes for CATQDRPKYEQYF.

This clone was counted a few times. The chain links TRBV7-2 to TRBJ2-3; the D gene is possibly TRBD1 (5 bases). CDR3 length: 13 amino acids. The V and J ends lost 3 bases and 7 bases respectively, with 11 bases between them. Germline V gene data show CDR1 as SGHTA and CDR2 as FQGNSA. CDR3 region: CASSLGQTYTQYF. The CDR3 nucleotides are TGTGCCAGCAGCTTGGGGCAGACCTATACGCAGTATTTT.

This chain uses TRBV7-9 with TRBJ1-1, with TRBD1 matching over 9 bases. In germline, CDR1 is SEHNR, CDR2 FQNEAQ (reference sequence). With V trimmed by 1 base and J by 1 base, 4 bases remained unmatched. The CDR3 covers 16 residues. For the CDR3, the DNA is TGTGCCAGCAGCTTAGTGGGACAGGGAGCGAACACTGAAGCTTTCTTT. It specifies CASSLVGQGANTEAFF.

This clone was recorded once. V usage is TRBV28 and J usage is TRBJ2-7, with 9 bases that match TRBD1. V was clipped by 10 bases and J by 5 bases; unmatched bases: 9. CDR3 length equals 13 residues. Germline CDR1 reads MDHEN; CDR2 reads SYDVKM. CDR3 nucleotides: TGTGCCACTTTGACAGGGGGTCTAAACGAGCAGTACTTC. Encoded protein: CATLTGGLNEQYF.

The rearrangement joins TRBV5-1 to TRBJ2-5, with 7 bases lining up with TRBD2. Germline V CDR1 and CDR2: SGHRS, YFSETQ. The CDR3 extends over 15 amino acids. Germline trimming cut 0 bases from V and 5 bases from J; bases unmatched to any gene: 7. This CDR3 reads CASSLALGGFETQYF. Here the CDR3 DNA reads TGCGCCAGCAGCTTGGCCTTGGGGGGGTTCGAGACCCAGTACTTC. The full variable domain, with the rest looked up from reference TRBV5-1 and TRBJ2-5, is KAGVTQTPRYLIKTRGQQVTLSCSPISGHRSVSWYQQTPGQGLQFLFEYFSETQRNKGNFPGRFSGRQFSNSRSEMNVSTLELGDSALYLCASSLALGGFETQYFGPGTRLLVL.

J is TRBJ1-1 and V is TRBV7-2; D perhaps matches TRBD1 (5 bases). Trimming pared 3 bases from V and 0 bases from J, leaving 8 bases between. The germline gives CDR1 SGHTA, CDR2 FQGNSA. The CDR3 consists of 14 residues. CDR3 in DNA: TGTGCCAGCAGCTTTCGACAGCTGAACACTGAAGCTTTCTTT. Amino acids: CASSFRQLNTEAFF.